This passage covers 14 T cell receptor beta chains from one sample sequenced in a study of T cells in Graves' hyperthyroidism and ophthalmopathy. Authors of the study amplified TCR beta CDR3 regions from RNA transcripts. HTBI primers were employed in a first-round RT-PCR of the TCR CDR3. TCRdb processed the multiplex PCR reads anew with MiXCR; each CDR3 protein has one entry. Among about 560,000 distinct CDR3 sequences listed, 16% were seen once. The sample consisted of blood. Receptor source: a woman aged 18-29 years with Graves' hyperthyroidism.

The gene calls are TRBV19 and TRBJ1-2; unclear D gene. Trimming pared 7 bases from V and 1 base from J, leaving 16 bases between. CDR1 and CDR2 from the germline V gene are LNHDA and SQIVND (reference sequence). CDR3 length: 15 amino acids. CDR3 DNA sequence: TGTGCCAGTAAGAAATGGGCAGACGTTAACTATGGCTACACCTTC. Protein product: CASKKWADVNYGYTF.

A remark on this clonotype: A read error may be the cause here, since a much bigger clone is one base away. The chain couples TRBV7-2 to TRBJ2-7; 8 nucleotides agree with TRBD1. The tail of the sequence fits TRBJ2-1 better, so the J call may be wrong. Germline V CDR1 and CDR2: SGHTA, FQGNSA. CDR3 length: 15 residues. The CDR3: CASSYGQGAVYEQFF. CDR3 in DNA: TGTGCCAGCAGCTACGGACAGGGAGCAGTCTACGAGCAGTTCTTC.

This clonotype was found many times. The chain uses TRBV20-1 and TRBJ2-7, with 10 bases identical to TRBD2. The CDR3 covers 12 residues. V was pared by 6 bases and J by 3 bases, with 2 bases of the junction left unmatched. The germline gives CDR1 DFQATT, CDR2 SNEGSKA (reference sequence). CDR3 sequence reads: CSARLAGYEQYF. The CDR3 nucleotides read TGCAGTGCAAGACTAGCGGGCTACGAGCAGTACTTC.

This clonotype came up a few times. This may come from a read error, since a much larger clone is one base off. In DNA form, the CDR3 reads TGTGCCAGCAGCCCAGGACAGGGATCGCTAGGTACGCAGTATTTT. It specifies CASSPGQGSLGTQYF. The chain combines TRBV7-2 with TRBJ2-3; 8 bases match TRBD1. The ends lost 5 bases at V and 8 bases at J; junction bases unmatched: 12. The germline V gene has CDR1 SGHTA and CDR2 FQGNSA. The CDR3 length is 15 residues. Together with reference TRBV7-2 and TRBJ2-3, the CDR3 gives the full variable domain: GAGVSQSPSNKVTEKGKDVELRCDPISGHTALYWYRQSLGQGLEFLIYFQGNSAPDKSGLPSDRFSAERTGGSVSTLTIQRTQQEDSAVYLCASSPGQGSLGTQYFGPGTRLTVL.

In this sample, this clonotype turned up a few times. This chain joins TRBV28 and TRBJ1-2, with D uncertain. V was cut by 3 bases and J by 8 bases, with 13 bases left in between. Germline values: CDR1 MDHEN, CDR2 SYDVKM. The CDR3 covers 13 residues. The CDR3 coding sequence is TGTGCCAGCAGTTTTGGCCCGCTCAAAGGCTACACCTTC. It translates to CASSFGPLKGYTF.

This clonotype was observed at least ten times. The chain recombines TRBV6-1 with TRBJ2-3, with TRBD2 identical over 9 bases. The V and J ends lost 5 bases and 1 base, in that order; junction bases with no gene match: 7. The CDR3 loop spans 16 amino acids. From germline, CDR1 is MNHNS and CDR2 SASEGT. CDR3 amino acids: CASSPHSSGGTDTQYF. The CDR3 region has the DNA TGTGCCAGCAGTCCCCACTCTAGCGGGGGCACAGATACGCAGTATTTT.

J is TRBJ2-5 and V is TRBV5-1; 7 bases align to TRBD1. Germline CDR1 is SGHRS and CDR2 is YFSETQ. The CDR3 is 12 residues long. V dropped 10 bases and J dropped 3; count of bases not matched to a gene: 6. CDR3 nucleotides: TGCGCCTCGGGACAGCCTAAAGAGACCCAGTACTTC. Translating it yields CASGQPKETQYF. Looking up the rest from reference TRBV5-1 and TRBJ2-5 gives the full variable domain: KAGVTQTPRYLIKTRGQQVTLSCSPISGHRSVSWYQQTPGQGLQFLFEYFSETQRNKGNFPGRFSGRQFSNSRSEMNVSTLELGDSALYLCASGQPKETQYFGPGTRLLVL.

This clonotype was seen only a few times. Just one base apart from a much larger clone, this may be a read error. The chain uses TRBV7-9 and TRBJ2-3, with D hard to call. Germline CDR1 and CDR2: SEHNR and FQNEAQ (reference sequence). Trimming took 3 bases from V and 0 from J, leaving 4 bases between them. This CDR3 is 13 amino acids long. In DNA form, the CDR3 reads TGTGCCAGCAGCTTTCATAGCACAGATACGCAGTATTTT. It specifies CASSFHSTDTQYF.

This clonotype appeared a few times. This CDR3 reads CASSLGEGDTGELFF. The CDR3 DNA sequence: TGTGCCAGCAGTTTGGGCGAGGGCGACACCGGGGAGCTGTTTTTT. The chain joins TRBV12-3 or TRBV12-4 to TRBJ2-2; the D gene is possibly TRBD2 (5 bases). With 3 bases removed from V and 3 bases from J, the gap between germline ends came to 11 bases. This CDR3 region has 15 residues.

This clonotype has ten or more counts. The genes are TRBV3-1 and TRBJ2-3, with a possible D match to TRBD2 (6 bases). Germline CDR1 is LGHDT and CDR2 is YNNKEL (reference sequence). V shed 4 bases and J shed 2 bases, with 13 bases lying between them. The CDR3 runs to 15 residues. CDR3 residues: CASSLPGEDTDTQYF. CDR3 sequence (DNA): TGTGCCAGCAGCCTCCCGGGAGAAGACACAGATACGCAGTATTTT.

Ten or more counts support this clonotype. The CDR3 DNA follows: TGTGCCAGCAGACTTGCGGCCAGGGTAGAGACCCAGTACTTC. Translating it yields CASRLAARVETQYF. V and J are TRBV3-1 and TRBJ2-5, with D perhaps matching TRBD1 (5 bases). Trimming took off 6 bases at V and 4 bases at J, with 15 bases between the two ends. CDR3 length equals 14 residues. From germline, CDR1 is LGHDT and CDR2 YNNKEL (reference sequence).

The gene calls are TRBV28 and TRBJ2-4, with D uncertain. From germline, CDR1 is MDHEN and CDR2 SYDVKM. V was cut by 5 bases and J by 15 bases, with 20 bases left in between. The CDR3 runs 13 residues. Written as DNA, the CDR3 is TGTGCCAGCAGTCCCGGGCCCGGCCGACTGGCGTACTTC. This codes for CASSPGPGRLAYF.

As for this clonotype: At one of its ends the junction is not consistent with the germline gene, which may arise from a read error. In DNA form, the CDR3 reads TGCGCCAGCAGCCTGGGGGGGGGAATCGAGCAGTACTTC. Protein: CASSLGGGIEQYF. The chain employs TRBV7-9 and TRBJ2-7, with TRBD2 matching 7 bases. This CDR3 has 13 amino acids. CDR1 is SEHNR, CDR2 FQNEAQ, per germline (reference sequence).

The chain recombines TRBV25-1 with TRBJ2-5; unclear D gene. Looked up from germline, CDR1 is MGHDK and CDR2 is SYGVNS. The CDR3 has 15 amino acids. With 6 bases removed from V and 5 bases from J, the gap between germline ends came to 19 bases. The CDR3 loop reads CASRDDFGVGETQYF. The CDR3 coding sequence is TGTGCCAGCAGAGACGACTTTGGGGTTGGGGAGACCCAGTACTTC.